The rows below give T cell receptor beta chains drawn from one sample of a study of OX40 agonist ivuxolimab in advanced cancers. The table came from immunoSEQ multiplex PCR; TCRdb's copy has only in-frame clones and leaves some out. The repertoire holds 55,000 to 70,000 clones, with 80% to 90% as singletons. Material: CD4+ or CD8+ T cells sorted from blood, obtained in a trial of the OX40 agonist ivuxolimab. The receptors come from an adult with an advanced solid tumor such as melanoma, head and neck, liver or kidney cancer. Each CDR3 is given with its conserved first and last residue. D genes are given only for firm matches. Not all rows give a size; the values are once, few, many and, for expanded clones, a class.

CDR3nt: TGTGCCAGTAGAATGGGGAGGGGGACACTTAACACCGGGGAGCTGTTTTTT; CDR3aa: CASRMGRGTLNTGELFF; abundance: NA; j_gene: TRBJ2-2; v_gene: TRBV19; d_gene: NA
CDR3nt: TGTGCCAGCAATGCGGACAACCAAGAGACCCAGTACTTC; CDR3aa: CASNADNQETQYF; abundance: NA; j_gene: TRBJ2-5; v_gene: TRBV2; d_gene: NA
CDR3nt: TGTGCCAGCAGTGATGGGTTAGCGGGGGGCGAGACCCAGTACTTC; CDR3aa: CASSDGLAGGETQYF; abundance: NA; j_gene: TRBJ2-5; v_gene: TRBV6-1; d_gene: TRBD2
CDR3nt: TGTGCCATCAGCCTGGGGGAAAGAGAGACCCAGTACTTC; CDR3aa: CAISLGERETQYF; abundance: NA; j_gene: TRBJ2-5; v_gene: TRBV10-3; d_gene: NA
CDR3nt: TGTGCCAGCAGCCACGGACAGGACTATGGCTACACCTTC; CDR3aa: CASSHGQDYGYTF; abundance: NA; j_gene: TRBJ1-2; v_gene: TRBV7-9; d_gene: TRBD1
CDR3nt: TGTGCCAGCAGCTTTTGGACAGGGGGGGTGGCTCAGCCCCAGCATTTT; CDR3aa: CASSFWTGGVAQPQHF; abundance: NA; j_gene: TRBJ1-5; v_gene: TRBV7-9; d_gene: TRBD1
CDR3nt: TGTGCCAGCAGCTTCTGGCCAAGCCCAGGGGCGTCCTACAATGAGCAGTTCTTC; CDR3aa: CASSFWPSPGASYNEQFF; abundance: NA; j_gene: TRBJ2-1; v_gene: TRBV11-2; d_gene: NA
CDR3nt: TGTGCCAGCAGCCAAGATTTTGACTTTGAAGCTTTCTTT; CDR3aa: CASSQDFDFEAFF; abundance: medium-sized; j_gene: TRBJ1-1; v_gene: TRBV14; d_gene: NA
CDR3nt: TGTGCCAGCAGCTACCCAGCGGGACTTTCCTACAATGAGCAGTTCTTC; CDR3aa: CASSYPAGLSYNEQFF; abundance: NA; j_gene: TRBJ2-1; v_gene: TRBV5-4; d_gene: TRBD2
CDR3nt: TGTGCCAGCAGCCGCGGGCGGACCGGGGAGCTGTTTTTT; CDR3aa: CASSRGRTGELFF; abundance: NA; j_gene: TRBJ2-2; v_gene: TRBV5-6; d_gene: NA
CDR3nt: TGTGCCAGCTCATCAACAGGGGTGAGCACAGATACGCAGTATTTT; CDR3aa: CASSSTGVSTDTQYF; abundance: NA; j_gene: TRBJ2-3; v_gene: TRBV18; d_gene: TRBD1
CDR3nt: TGTGCTAGTGGTTCCCGAAGCGTATGGAATGAGCAGTTCTTC; CDR3aa: CASGSRSVWNEQFF; abundance: NA; j_gene: TRBJ2-1; v_gene: TRBV12-5; d_gene: NA
CDR3nt: TGTGCCAGCAGTTCCGTTTCGGGACACTCTTTTTCACCCCTCCACTTT; CDR3aa: CASSSVSGHSFSPLHF; abundance: NA; j_gene: TRBJ1-6; v_gene: TRBV28; d_gene: NA
CDR3nt: TGTGCCAGCAGCCAAACTAGCGTGACAGATACGCAGTATTTT; CDR3aa: CASSQTSVTDTQYF; abundance: NA; j_gene: TRBJ2-3; v_gene: TRBV4-2; d_gene: TRBD2
CDR3nt: TGTGCCAGCAGCTTGGCCATGGCTGACAGCTCCTATAATTCACCCCTCCACTTT; CDR3aa: CASSLAMADSSYNSPLHF; abundance: NA; j_gene: TRBJ1-6; v_gene: TRBV5-8; d_gene: NA